These 24 T cell receptor beta chains were sequenced from one sample in a study of OX40 agonist ivuxolimab in advanced cancers. The protocol was immunoSEQ multiplex PCR, while the TCRdb copy is restricted to in-frame clones and leaves out a portion. The sample lists just under 80,000 clones, about four fifths occurring once. The sample in question was CD4+ or CD8+ T cells sorted from blood, obtained in a trial of the OX40 agonist ivuxolimab. The receptors come from an adult with an advanced solid tumor such as melanoma, head and neck, liver or kidney cancer.

In this sample, this clone turned up a few times. J is TRBJ1-4 and V is TRBV5-1; D is unclear. The germline V gene has CDR1 SGHRS and CDR2 YFSETQ. This CDR3 is built from 15 residues. V was shortened by 0 bases and J by 3 bases, with 9 bases between the two germline ends. The CDR3 spells CASSLGQSSNEKLFF. Written as DNA, the CDR3 is TGCGCCAGCAGCTTGGGGCAGAGCTCTAATGAAAAACTGTTTTTT.

V is TRBV27 and J is TRBJ2-5; D might be TRBD2 (6 bases). The assigned J gene may be wrong: the sequence end matches TRBJ2-7 better. The CDR3 extends over 16 amino acids. Germline CDR1 is MNHEY and CDR2 is SMNVEV (reference sequence). As DNA, the CDR3 is TGTGCCAGCAGTTTCAGAGATGGAGGGATTACCTACGAGCAGTACTTC. Protein: CASSFRDGGITYEQYF.

V usage is TRBV28 and J usage is TRBJ1-2; D not certain. The length of the CDR3 is 16 residues. V was cut by 7 bases and J by 0 bases, with 18 bases left in between. The germline CDR1 and CDR2 sequences are MDHEN and SYDVKM. For the CDR3, the DNA is TGTGCCAGCACCCTAAGCCCCTACATAACTAACTATGGCTACACCTTC. Its protein is CASTLSPYITNYGYTF.

The chain joins TRBV10-3 to TRBJ2-5; a possible D gene is TRBD2 (6 bases). The CDR3 totals 14 residues. CDR1 ENHRY and CDR2 SYGVKD come from the germline V gene. V dropped 2 bases and J dropped 5 bases, with 12 bases sitting between them. The CDR3 sequence is CAISETGRGETQYF. The CDR3 DNA follows: TGTGCCATCAGTGAGACAGGACGGGGGGAGACCCAGTACTTC.

The chain couples TRBV11-3 to TRBJ2-7; maybe TRBD1 (5 bases). V gave up 5 bases and J gave up 3 bases, with 8 bases separating them. This CDR3 has 12 amino acids. CDR1 SGHNT and CDR2 YENEEA come from the germline V gene. The chain's CDR3 is CASSRDSYEQYF. As DNA, the CDR3 is TGTGCCAGCAGCCGCGACAGCTACGAGCAGTACTTC.

The J gene is TRBJ2-5, the V gene TRBV5-4; 10 bases are a match to TRBD1. V shed 4 bases and J 4 bases; nucleotides not matched to a gene: 7. Germline V lookup: CDR1 SGHNT, CDR2 YYREEE (reference sequence). The CDR3 totals 15 residues. CDR3 protein: CASSRGQGVRETQYF. The CDR3 DNA follows: TGTGCCAGCAGCCGCGGACAGGGGGTCCGAGAGACCCAGTACTTC. Looking up the rest from reference TRBV5-4 and TRBJ2-5 gives the full variable domain: ETGVTQSPTHLIKTRGQQVTLRCSSQSGHNTVSWYQQALGQGPQFIFQYYREEENGRGNFPPRFSGLQFPNYSSELNVNALELDDSALYLCASSRGQGVRETQYFGPGTRLLVL.

The chain recombines TRBV6-5 with TRBJ1-2; a weak D match, TRBD1 (5 bases). The CDR3 spans 15 residues. Between the trimmed V and J ends, which lost 6 bases and 8 bases, there was a span of 22 bases. CDR1 is MNHEY and CDR2 is SVGAGI in the germline V gene. The CDR3 DNA reads as TGTGCCAGCAGCAGCCCTAGTCGGGGGGTAGTGGGCTACACCTTC. This encodes CASSSPSRGVVGYTF.

The gene calls are TRBV30 and TRBJ1-5, with 7 bases aligning to TRBD1. Per the germline V gene, CDR1 is GTSNPN and CDR2 is SVGIG (reference sequence). The CDR3 covers 15 residues. V shed 2 bases and J 6 bases; nucleotides not matched to a gene: 10. The CDR3 spells CAWSRQGTGSQPQHF. The CDR3, as DNA: TGTGCCTGGAGTAGACAGGGAACAGGGAGTCAGCCCCAGCATTTT.

The V call is TRBV5-1, the J call TRBJ2-5; D is uncertain. Trimming cost V 1 base and J 5 bases, with 12 bases left between them. This CDR3 is built from 14 residues. Germline V gene data show CDR1 as SGHRS and CDR2 as YFSETQ. The CDR3 bases are TGCGCCAGCAGCTTGATATCCCTGTTGGAGACCCAGTACTTC. Protein: CASSLISLLETQYF.

V and J are TRBV5-1 and TRBJ2-3, with TRBD2 identical over 9 bases. Germline values: CDR1 SGHRS, CDR2 YFSETQ. The CDR3 extends over 14 amino acids. J gave up 5 bases and V 3 bases, and 4 bases lay outside the gene matches. CDR3 nucleotide sequence: TGCGCCAGCAGCTCAGCGGGGGGCCAAGATACGCAGTATTTT. Translated: CASSSAGGQDTQYF.

This rearrangement joins TRBV7-2 to TRBJ1-5; no clear D. Trimming took off 5 bases at V and 2 bases at J, with 13 bases between the two ends. The CDR3 spans 15 residues. In germline, CDR1 is SGHTA, CDR2 FQGNSA. In DNA, the CDR3 is TGTGCCAGCAGCCAGGACGGATGGGGCAATCAGCCCCAGCATTTT. Encoded protein: CASSQDGWGNQPQHF. The full variable domain, completed using reference TRBV7-2 and TRBJ1-5, is GAGVSQSPSNKVTEKGKDVELRCDPISGHTALYWYRQSLGQGLEFLIYFQGNSAPDKSGLPSDRFSAERTGGSVSTLTIQRTQQEDSAVYLCASSQDGWGNQPQHFGDGTRLSIL.

The CDR3 loop is CASSLVTNYPYEQYF. Here the CDR3 DNA reads TGTGCCAGCAGCTTGGTTACCAACTACCCCTACGAGCAGTACTTC. The chain joins TRBV5-4 to TRBJ2-7, with unresolved D. Deletions cut 0 bases from V and 2 bases from J, with 12 bases between. Germline V lookup: CDR1 SGHNT, CDR2 YYREEE (reference sequence). The CDR3 consists of 15 residues.

Here the CDR3 reads CSVEKEQGGEQFF. CDR3 DNA: TGCAGCGTTGAAAAGGAACAGGGAGGTGAGCAGTTCTTC. V is TRBV29-1 and J is TRBJ2-1; D may be TRBD1 or TRBD2 (6 bases each). The CDR3 loop spans 13 amino acids. The V gene lost 2 bases and the J gene lost 9 bases, with 14 bases spanning the gap. Germline lookup yields CDR1 SQVTM and CDR2 ANQGSEA.

There are a few counts of this clone. The V gene is TRBV7-2, the J gene TRBJ2-1, with TRBD2 matching over 11 bases. This CDR3 is built from 17 residues. J was trimmed by 0 bases and V by 0 bases; bases with no gene match: 1. Germline-derived CDR1 and CDR2 are SGHTA and FQGNSA. CDR3 amino acids: CASSLASGGASYNEQFF. The CDR3 DNA sequence: TGTGCCAGCAGCTTAGCTAGCGGGGGGGCCTCCTACAATGAGCAGTTCTTC.

The genes are TRBV7-9 and TRBJ2-1, with a weak D call TRBD2 (5 bases). Germline lookup yields CDR1 SEHNR and CDR2 FQNEAQ (reference sequence). The CDR3 is made up of 13 amino acids. V gave up 4 bases and J gave up 7 bases, with 11 bases separating them. The CDR3 region is CASSSYTRNEQFF. The CDR3 DNA reads as TGTGCCAGCAGCTCCTACACTAGGAATGAGCAGTTCTTC.

V gene TRBV11-2 combines with J gene TRBJ2-7; a possible D gene is TRBD1 (5 bases). CDR3 length equals 13 residues. In germline, CDR1 is SGHAT, CDR2 FQNNGV. V lost 5 bases and J lost 3, with 11 bases in between. CDR3: CASSPRQSYEQYF. Here the CDR3 DNA reads TGTGCCAGCAGCCCCCGACAGAGCTACGAGCAGTACTTC.

This sequence joins TRBV5-4 and TRBJ1-5; 11 bases match TRBD1. Germline V lookup: CDR1 SGHNT, CDR2 YYREEE (reference sequence). This CDR3 has 19 amino acids. The junction had 13 bases not matched to a gene; V was cut back by 4 bases and J by 1 base. CDR3 sequence reads: CASSPPGQGDRGSNQPQHF. CDR3 coding DNA: TGTGCCAGCAGCCCACCGGGACAGGGGGATCGAGGAAGCAATCAGCCCCAGCATTTT. Looking up the rest from reference TRBV5-4 and TRBJ1-5 gives the full variable domain: ETGVTQSPTHLIKTRGQQVTLRCSSQSGHNTVSWYQQALGQGPQFIFQYYREEENGRGNFPPRFSGLQFPNYSSELNVNALELDDSALYLCASSPPGQGDRGSNQPQHFGDGTRLSIL.

The CDR3 protein is CASSLGGTSTDTQYF. The CDR3 coding sequence is TGTGCCAGCAGCTTAGGTGGGACTAGCACAGATACGCAGTATTTT. V usage is TRBV7-2 and J usage is TRBJ2-3; TRBD2 is a possible D gene (6 bases). Trimming took 1 base from V and 0 from J, leaving 8 bases between them. There are 15 residues in the CDR3. CDR1 SGHTA and CDR2 FQGNSA come from the germline V gene.

The chain carries TRBV6-1 and TRBJ2-5; D is ambiguous. This CDR3 is 13 amino acids long. Germline values: CDR1 MNHNS, CDR2 SASEGT. Deletions cut 8 bases from V and 2 bases from J, with 12 bases between. The DNA of the CDR3 is TGTGCCAGCGGATTTATCCTTCAAGAGACCCAGTACTTC. Translating gives CASGFILQETQYF.

The chain is built from TRBV5-1 and TRBJ2-1, with TRBD2 matching 13 bases. Germline-derived CDR1 and CDR2 are SGHRS and YFSETQ. The CDR3 spans 19 residues. V lost 1 base, J lost 0 bases, and 7 bases stayed unmatched. The CDR3 DNA reads as TGCGCCAGCAGCTTGAGACTAGCGGGGGGCCTAAGCTCCTACAATGAGCAGTTCTTC. Its translation is CASSLRLAGGLSSYNEQFF.

The rearrangement links TRBV6-6 to TRBJ2-2, with TRBD2 matching 7 bases. Germline V lookup: CDR1 MNHNY, CDR2 SVGAGI (reference sequence). This CDR3 comprises 15 residues. Unmatched junction bases numbered 3, after V lost 4 bases and J lost 1 base. CDR3 amino acids: CASSSSGENTGELFF. The DNA for the CDR3 is TGTGCCAGCAGTTCAAGCGGGGAGAACACCGGGGAGCTGTTTTTT.

This chain links TRBV29-1 with TRBJ1-5; D is unresolved. Germline lookup yields CDR1 SQVTM and CDR2 ANQGSEA. The V end was cut by 4 bases, the J end by 0 bases, with 10 bases between. CDR3 length: 14 amino acids. In DNA form, the CDR3 reads TGCAGCGTTGCGAAGGATTATAGCAATCAGCCCCAGCATTTT. Protein: CSVAKDYSNQPQHF.

This clone has only a few counts. The V gene is TRBV6-1, the J gene TRBJ1-5; unclear D gene. Germline lookup yields CDR1 MNHNS and CDR2 SASEGT. The CDR3 sequence is 16 residues long. Between the trimmed V and J ends, which lost 4 bases and 0 bases, there was a span of 13 bases. CDR3 in amino acids: CASSGPSGYSNQPQHF. In nucleotides, the CDR3 is TGTGCCAGCAGTGGCCCCTCGGGGTATAGCAATCAGCCCCAGCATTTT.

The CDR3 DNA reads as TGTGCCAGCAGCCCTCCGGGGCCTGAAGCTTTCTTT. Amino acids: CASSPPGPEAFF. This chain uses TRBV7-9 with TRBJ1-1; perhaps TRBD1 as D (5 bases). CDR3 length: 12 amino acids. V was trimmed by 5 bases and J by 6 bases, leaving 10 bases between them. The germline gives CDR1 SEHNR, CDR2 FQNEAQ (reference sequence). The full variable domain, completed using reference TRBV7-9 and TRBJ1-1, is DTGVSQNPRHKITKRGQNVTFRCDPISEHNRLYWYRQTLGQGPEFLTYFQNEAQLEKSRLLSDRFSAERPKGSFSTLEIQRTEQGDSAMYLCASSPPGPEAFFGQGTRLTVV.